Given below is one TCR beta chain in context. This entry comes from a study of blood T cell repertoires in COVID-19. Turning to the study itself: Samples came from the United States, Italy and Spain, spanning acute and convalescent COVID-19. T cells, B-cell-depleted T cells, or PBMCs supplied cDNA or gDNA.

This CDR3 contains 15 residues. Trimming took 4 bases from V and 1 from J, leaving 12 bases between them. Germline-derived CDR1 and CDR2 are SNHLY and FYNNEI. Data came from immunoSEQ multiplex PCR; TCRdb stores just in-frame clones and leaves some out. This sample has 45,000 to 70,000 clones, with 80% to 90% found just once. The source is a woman older than 75 with acute or convalescent COVID-19. The sample was peripheral blood. The genes are TRBV2 and TRBJ2-3; D perhaps matches TRBD2 (6 bases). The CDR3 region has the DNA TGTGCCAGCAGTGGGGTCGGGACTCGCACAGATACGCAGTATTTT. This codes for CASSGVGTRTDTQYF. Together with reference TRBV2 and TRBJ2-3, the CDR3 gives the full variable domain: EPEVTQTPSHQVTQMGQEVILRCVPISNHLYFYWYRQILGQKVEFLVSFYNNEISEKSEIFDDQFSVERPDGSNFTLKIRSTKLEDSAMYFCASSGVGTRTDTQYFGPGTRLTVL.